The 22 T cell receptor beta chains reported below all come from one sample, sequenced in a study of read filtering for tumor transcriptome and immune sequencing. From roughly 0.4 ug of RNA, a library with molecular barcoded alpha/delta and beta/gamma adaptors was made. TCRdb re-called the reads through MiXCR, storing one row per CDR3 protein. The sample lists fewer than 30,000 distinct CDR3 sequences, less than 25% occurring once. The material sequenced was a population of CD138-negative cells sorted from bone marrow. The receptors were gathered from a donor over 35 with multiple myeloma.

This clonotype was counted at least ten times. The CDR3 DNA follows: TGCAGTGCTCCCCTAGCGGGAGGGCCAGATACGCAGTATTTT. This translates into CSAPLAGGPDTQYF. V and J are TRBV20-1 and TRBJ2-3; 12 positions match TRBD2. Germline V lookup: CDR1 DFQATT, CDR2 SNEGSKA (reference sequence). Losses at the gene ends were 5 bases for V and 4 bases for J; bases not matched to a gene: 4. This CDR3 is built from 14 residues.

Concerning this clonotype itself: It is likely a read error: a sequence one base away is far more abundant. The CDR3 nucleotides are TGTGCCAGCAGCTTTAAAGGGGGCCAGGGCAATGAGCAGTTCTTC. It translates to CASSFKGGQGNEQFF. The rearrangement links TRBV7-2 to TRBJ2-1, with TRBD1 identical over 7 bases. The germline V gene has CDR1 SGHTA and CDR2 FQGNSA. With 3 bases clipped from V and 6 bases from J, the junction kept 8 bases outside the gene matches. This CDR3 has 15 amino acids.

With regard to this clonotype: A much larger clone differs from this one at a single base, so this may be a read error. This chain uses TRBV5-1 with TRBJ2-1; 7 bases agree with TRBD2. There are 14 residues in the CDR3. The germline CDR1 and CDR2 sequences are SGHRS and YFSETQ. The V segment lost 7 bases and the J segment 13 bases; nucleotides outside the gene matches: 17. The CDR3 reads CASVGGVIGETQFF. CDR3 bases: TGCGCCAGCGTGGGAGGGGTAATAGGAGAGACCCAGTTCTTC.

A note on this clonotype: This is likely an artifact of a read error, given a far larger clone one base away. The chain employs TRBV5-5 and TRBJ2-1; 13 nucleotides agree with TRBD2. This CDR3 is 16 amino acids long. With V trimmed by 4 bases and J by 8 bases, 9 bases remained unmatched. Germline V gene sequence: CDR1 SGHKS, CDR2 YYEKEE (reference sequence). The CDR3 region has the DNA TGTGCCAGCAGCGCGGGACTAGCGGGAAAGTTGGATGAGCAGTTCTTC. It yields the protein CASSAGLAGKLDEQFF.

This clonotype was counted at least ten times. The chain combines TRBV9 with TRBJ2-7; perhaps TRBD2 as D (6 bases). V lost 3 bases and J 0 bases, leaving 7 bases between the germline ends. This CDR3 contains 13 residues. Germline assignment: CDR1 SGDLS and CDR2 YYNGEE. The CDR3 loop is CASSAGSSYEQYF. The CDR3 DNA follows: TGTGCCAGCAGCGCCGGGAGCTCCTACGAGCAGTACTTC.

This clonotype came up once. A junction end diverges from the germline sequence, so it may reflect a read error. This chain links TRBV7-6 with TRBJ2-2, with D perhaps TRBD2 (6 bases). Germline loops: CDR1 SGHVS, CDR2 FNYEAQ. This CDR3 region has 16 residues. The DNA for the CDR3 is TGTGCCAGCAGCCCGGGTCTTACCCCGAACACCGGGGGGCTGTTTTTT. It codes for CASSPGLTPNTGGLFF.

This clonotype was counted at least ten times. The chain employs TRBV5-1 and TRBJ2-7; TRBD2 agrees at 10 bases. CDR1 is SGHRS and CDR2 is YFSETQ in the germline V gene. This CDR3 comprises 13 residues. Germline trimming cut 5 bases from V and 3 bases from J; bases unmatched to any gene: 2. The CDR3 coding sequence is TGCGCCAGCAGTCCTAGCGGGGGCTACGAGCAGTACTTC. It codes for CASSPSGGYEQYF.

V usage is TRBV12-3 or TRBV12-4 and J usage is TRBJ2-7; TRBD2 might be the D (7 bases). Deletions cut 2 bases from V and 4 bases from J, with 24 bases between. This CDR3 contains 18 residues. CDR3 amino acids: CASSLRRGGGVKSYEQYF. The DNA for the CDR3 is TGTGCCAGCAGTTTACGGAGGGGGGGGGGAGTCAAATCTTACGAGCAGTACTTC.

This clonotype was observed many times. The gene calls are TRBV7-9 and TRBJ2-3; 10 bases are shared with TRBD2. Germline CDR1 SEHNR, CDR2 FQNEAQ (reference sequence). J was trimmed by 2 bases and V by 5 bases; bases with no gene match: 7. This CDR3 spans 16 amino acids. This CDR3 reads CASSTVAGGLTDTQYF. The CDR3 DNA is TGTGCCAGCAGCACGGTAGCGGGAGGACTCACAGATACGCAGTATTTT.

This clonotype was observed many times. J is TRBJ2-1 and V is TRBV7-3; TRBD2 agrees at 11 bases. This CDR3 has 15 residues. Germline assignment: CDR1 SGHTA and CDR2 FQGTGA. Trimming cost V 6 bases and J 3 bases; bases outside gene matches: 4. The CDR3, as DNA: TGTGCCAGCAGTCATACTAGCGGGAGCTACAATGAGCAGTTCTTC. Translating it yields CASSHTSGSYNEQFF.

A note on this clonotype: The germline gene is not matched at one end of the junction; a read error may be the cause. The CDR3 bases are TGTGCCAGCGGCTGGGACGGTGCCTCCTACAATGGGCAGTTCTTC. Translation gives CASGWDGASYNGQFF. V and J are TRBV7-9 and TRBJ2-1; D is possibly TRBD1 or TRBD2 (5 bases each). CDR3 length: 15 amino acids. Per germline, CDR1 SEHNR and CDR2 FQNEAQ (reference sequence).

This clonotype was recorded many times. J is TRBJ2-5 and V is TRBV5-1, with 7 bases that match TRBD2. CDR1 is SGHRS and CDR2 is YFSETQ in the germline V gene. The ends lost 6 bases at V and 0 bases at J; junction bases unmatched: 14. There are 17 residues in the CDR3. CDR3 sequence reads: CASKAHRRELYQETQYF. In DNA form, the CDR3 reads TGCGCCAGCAAGGCCCATAGGCGGGAGTTGTACCAAGAGACCCAGTACTTC.

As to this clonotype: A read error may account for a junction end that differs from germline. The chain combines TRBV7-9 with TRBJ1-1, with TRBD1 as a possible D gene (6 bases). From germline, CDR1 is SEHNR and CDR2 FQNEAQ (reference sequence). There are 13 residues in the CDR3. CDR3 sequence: CASSLGGGTVAFF. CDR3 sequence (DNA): TGTGCTAGCAGCTTAGGAGGGGGGACTGTAGCTTTCTTT. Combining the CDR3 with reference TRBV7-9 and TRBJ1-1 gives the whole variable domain DTGVSQNPRHKITKRGQNVTFRCDPISEHNRLYWYRQTLGQGPEFLTYFQNEAQLEKSRLLSDRFSAERPKGSFSTLEIQRTEQGDSAMYLCASSLGGGTVAFFGQGTRLTVV.

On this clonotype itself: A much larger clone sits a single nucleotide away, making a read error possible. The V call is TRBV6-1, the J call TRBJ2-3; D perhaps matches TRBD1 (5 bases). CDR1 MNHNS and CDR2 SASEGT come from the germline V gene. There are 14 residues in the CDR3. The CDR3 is CASSEESITGTQYF. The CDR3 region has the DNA TGTGCCAGCAGTGAAGAGAGTATCACAGGTACGCAGTATTTT.

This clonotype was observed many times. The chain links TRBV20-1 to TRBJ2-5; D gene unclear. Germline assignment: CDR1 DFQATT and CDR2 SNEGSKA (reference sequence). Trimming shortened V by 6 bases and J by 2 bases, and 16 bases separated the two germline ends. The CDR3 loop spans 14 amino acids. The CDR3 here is CSAPGEANQETQYF. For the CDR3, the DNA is TGCAGTGCCCCAGGAGAGGCAAATCAAGAGACCCAGTACTTC.

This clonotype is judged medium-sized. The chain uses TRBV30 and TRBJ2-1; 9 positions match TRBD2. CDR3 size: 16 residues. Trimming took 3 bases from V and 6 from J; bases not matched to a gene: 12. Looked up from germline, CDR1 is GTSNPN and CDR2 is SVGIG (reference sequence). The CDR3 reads CAWSQVWREGPNEQFF. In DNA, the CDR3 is TGTGCCTGGAGCCAGGTCTGGCGGGAGGGTCCCAATGAGCAGTTCTTC.

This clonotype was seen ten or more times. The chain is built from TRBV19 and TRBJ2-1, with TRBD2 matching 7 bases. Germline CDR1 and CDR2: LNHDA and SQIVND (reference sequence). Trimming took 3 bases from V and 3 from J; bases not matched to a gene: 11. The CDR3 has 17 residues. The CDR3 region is CASSIPRLAGGYNEQFF. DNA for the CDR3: TGTGCCAGTAGTATCCCTAGACTAGCCGGAGGCTACAATGAGCAGTTCTTC.

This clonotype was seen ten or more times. As DNA, the CDR3 is TGTGCCAGTAGGTGGGACAGTCCGCAGCCCCAGCATTTT. Protein product: CASRWDSPQPQHF. The chain joins TRBV19 to TRBJ1-5; 7 bases map to TRBD1. Germline assignment: CDR1 LNHDA and CDR2 SQIVND (reference sequence). This CDR3 contains 13 residues. The V gene end was trimmed by 6 bases and the J gene end by 7 bases; junction bases not matched to a gene: 6.

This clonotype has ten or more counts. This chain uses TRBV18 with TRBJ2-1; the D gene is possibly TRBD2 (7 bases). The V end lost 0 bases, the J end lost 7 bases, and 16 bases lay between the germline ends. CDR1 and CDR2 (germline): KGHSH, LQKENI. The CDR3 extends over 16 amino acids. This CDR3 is CASSPPGGGSRNEQFF. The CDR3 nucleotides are TGTGCCAGCTCACCACCTGGGGGCGGGAGTAGGAATGAGCAGTTCTTC.

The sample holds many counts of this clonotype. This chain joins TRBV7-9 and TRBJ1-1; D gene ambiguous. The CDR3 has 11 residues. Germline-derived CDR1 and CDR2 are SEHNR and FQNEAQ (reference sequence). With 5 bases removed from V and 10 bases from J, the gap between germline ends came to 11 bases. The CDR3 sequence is CASSRAKGAFF. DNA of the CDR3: TGTGCCAGCAGCCGAGCTAAGGGAGCTTTCTTT.

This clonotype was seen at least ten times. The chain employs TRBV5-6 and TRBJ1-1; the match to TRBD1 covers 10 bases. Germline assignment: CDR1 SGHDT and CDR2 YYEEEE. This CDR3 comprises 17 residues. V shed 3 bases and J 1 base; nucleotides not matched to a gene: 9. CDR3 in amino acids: CASSSTGGGIPNTEAFF. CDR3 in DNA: TGTGCCAGCAGCTCGACAGGGGGCGGGATCCCGAACACTGAAGCTTTCTTT.

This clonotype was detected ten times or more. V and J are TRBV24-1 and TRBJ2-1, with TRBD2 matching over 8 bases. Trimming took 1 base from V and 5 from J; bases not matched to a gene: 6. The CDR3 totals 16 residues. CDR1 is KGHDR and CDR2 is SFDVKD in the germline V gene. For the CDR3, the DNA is TGTGCCACCAGTGATTTCCGGACTAGCAGAGACAATGAGCAGTTCTTC. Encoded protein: CATSDFRTSRDNEQFF.